This T cell receptor beta chain originates from a study of glioma-infiltrating T cells. This clonotype was counted at least ten times. In germline, CDR1 is DFQATT, CDR2 SNEGSKA (reference sequence). CDR3 length equals 11 residues. The ends were cut back, 3 bases at V and 5 bases at J, with 8 bases in the middle. The iRepertoire nested amplicon-rescue multiplex PCR amplified TCR alpha and beta CDR3s from RNA. TCRdb itself ran the multiplex PCR reads through MiXCR, one entry per CDR3 protein. This sample carries more than 100,000 distinct CDR3 sequences, 25% to 30% of them seen once, and the ten largest clones take roughly 46%.

This sequence was found in a human donor with low-grade glioma or glioblastoma, undergoing nonglioma brain surgery, or in good health (not recorded which). The sample taken for sequencing was glioma tissue, nonneoplastic brain tissue, or PBMCs (not recorded which). This rearrangement joins TRBV20-1 to TRBJ2-7; no clear D gene. This CDR3 reads CSASGHHEQYF. CDR3 coding DNA: TGCAGTGCTAGTGGGCACCACGAGCAGTACTTC.